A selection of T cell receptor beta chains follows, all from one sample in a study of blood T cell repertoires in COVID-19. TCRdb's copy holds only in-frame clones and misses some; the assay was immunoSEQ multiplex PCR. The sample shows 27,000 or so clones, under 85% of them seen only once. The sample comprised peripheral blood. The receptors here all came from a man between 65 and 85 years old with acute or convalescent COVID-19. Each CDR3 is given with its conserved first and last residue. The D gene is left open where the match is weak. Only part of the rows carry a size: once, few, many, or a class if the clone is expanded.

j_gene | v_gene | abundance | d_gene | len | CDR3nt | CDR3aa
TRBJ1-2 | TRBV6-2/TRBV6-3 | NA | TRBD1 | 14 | TGTGCCAGCAGTACGCGGACAGGGTTATATGGCTACACCTTC | CASSTRTGLYGYTF
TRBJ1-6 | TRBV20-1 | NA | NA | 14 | TGCAGTGCTAGTGGGCCTCGCGGCGGAGAACCCCTCCACTTT | CSASGPRGGEPLHF
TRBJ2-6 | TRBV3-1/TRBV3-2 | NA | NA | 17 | TGTGCCAGCAGCCAGGAAGATAAGCGGGTTGGGGCCAACGTCCTGACTTTC | CASSQEDKRVGANVLTF
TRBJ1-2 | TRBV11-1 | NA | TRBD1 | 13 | TGTGCCAGCAGCCCAGACAGGGATTATGGCTACACCTTC | CASSPDRDYGYTF
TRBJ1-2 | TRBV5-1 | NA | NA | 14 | TGCGCCAGCAGCCGCCGGGTTTCTAACTATGGCTACACCTTC | CASSRRVSNYGYTF
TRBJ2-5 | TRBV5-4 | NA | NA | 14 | TGTGCCAGCAGCTTGTCGGGTGGACAAGAGACCCAGTACTTC | CASSLSGGQETQYF
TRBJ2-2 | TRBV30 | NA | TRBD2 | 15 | TGTGCCTGGAGTAAGAGCGGGGGGGCCCCCGGGGAGCTGTTTTTT | CAWSKSGGAPGELFF
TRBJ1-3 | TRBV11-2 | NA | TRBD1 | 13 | TGTGCCAGCAGTTCAGGGGGAGGAAACACCATATATTTT | CASSSGGGNTIYF
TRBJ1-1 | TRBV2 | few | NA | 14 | TGTGCCAGCAGTGTCCACAGGATGAACACTGAAGCTTTCTTT | CASSVHRMNTEAFF
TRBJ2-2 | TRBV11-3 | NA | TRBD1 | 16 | TGTGCCAGCAGCCCTAGACAGGGGGCAGACACCGGGGAGCTGTTTTTT | CASSPRQGADTGELFF
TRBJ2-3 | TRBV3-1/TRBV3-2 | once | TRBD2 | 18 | TGTGCCAGCAGCCAAACATTAGCGGGAGCCTTTAGCACAGATACGCAGTATTTT | CASSQTLAGAFSTDTQYF
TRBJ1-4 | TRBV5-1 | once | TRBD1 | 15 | TGCGCCAGCAGCGCCTCGACAGGGGATGATGAAAAACTGTTTTTT | CASSASTGDDEKLFF
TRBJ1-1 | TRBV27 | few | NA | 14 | TGTGCCAGCAGTTTATGGGACACTAACACTGAAGCTTTCTTT | CASSLWDTNTEAFF
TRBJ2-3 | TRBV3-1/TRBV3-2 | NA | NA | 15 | TGTGCCAGCAGCCAAGAAAGAGCGGGCGCAGATACGCAGTATTTT | CASSQERAGADTQYF
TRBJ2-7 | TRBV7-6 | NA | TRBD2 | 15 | TGTGCCAGCAGCCCCAGGGAGCGGGAGCCCAACGAGCAGTACTTC | CASSPREREPNEQYF
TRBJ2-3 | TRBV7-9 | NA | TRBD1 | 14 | TGTGCCAGCAGCCCTGGACAGGGGGATGATACGCAGTATTTT | CASSPGQGDDTQYF
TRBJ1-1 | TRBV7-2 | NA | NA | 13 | TGTGCCAGCAGCTTCCAGGCCGACACTGAAGCTTTCTTT | CASSFQADTEAFF
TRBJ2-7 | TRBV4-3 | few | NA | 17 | TGCGCCAGCAGCCAAGAGGAAGGGCAGGCGGGCTCCTACGAGCAGTACTTC | CASSQEEGQAGSYEQYF
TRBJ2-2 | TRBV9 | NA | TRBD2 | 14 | TGTGCCAGCAGCCCATTCGGACTAGCTGTGGAGCTGTTTTTT | CASSPFGLAVELFF
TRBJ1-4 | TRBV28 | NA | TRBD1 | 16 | TGTGCCAGCAGTTCGAGAACAACAGGGGTTTTTGAAAAACTGTTTTTT | CASSSRTTGVFEKLFF
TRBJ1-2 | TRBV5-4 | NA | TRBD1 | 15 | TGTGCCAGCAGCCGGAGGGACAGTGGGAACTATGGCTACACCTTC | CASSRRDSGNYGYTF
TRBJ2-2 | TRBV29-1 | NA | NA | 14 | TGCAGCGTTGAAGTTGTGGGAGACACCGGGGAGCTGTTTTTT | CSVEVVGDTGELFF
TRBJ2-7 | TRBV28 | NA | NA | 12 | TGTGCCAGCAGTTTCCCCTCGGACGAGCAGTACTTC | CASSFPSDEQYF
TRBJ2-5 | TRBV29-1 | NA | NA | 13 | TGCAGCGCCCAGAGCCAGGGAACAGAGACCCAGTACTTC | CSAQSQGTETQYF
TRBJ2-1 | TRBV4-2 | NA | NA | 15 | TGTGCCAGCAGCCAACGAGTGAGCTCCTACAATGAGCAGTTCTTC | CASSQRVSSYNEQFF
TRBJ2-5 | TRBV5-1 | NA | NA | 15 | TGCGCCAGCAGCTTGTTAAGCGGAATTCAAGAGACCCAGTACTTC | CASSLLSGIQETQYF
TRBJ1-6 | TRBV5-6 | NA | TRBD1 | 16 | TGTGCCAGCAGCTCGATTGACAGGGCCTATAATTCACCCCTCCACTTT | CASSSIDRAYNSPLHF
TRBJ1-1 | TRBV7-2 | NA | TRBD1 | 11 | TGTGCCAGCAGGACCGGGACAGTGGCTTTCTTT | CASRTGTVAFF
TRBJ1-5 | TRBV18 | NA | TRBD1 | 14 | TGTGCCAGCTCGCCGGGACAGTACAATCAGCCCCAGCATTTT | CASSPGQYNQPQHF
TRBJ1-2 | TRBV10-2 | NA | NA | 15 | TGCGCCAGCAGTGGCGCAGCGCCGCTACTCTATGGCTACACCTTC | CASSGAAPLLYGYTF
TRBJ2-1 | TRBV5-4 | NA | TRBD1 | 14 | TGTGCCAGCAGCCGGACAGGGGGCGCGAATGAGCAGTTCTTC | CASSRTGGANEQFF
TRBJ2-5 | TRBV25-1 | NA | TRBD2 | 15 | TGTGCCAGCAGTCCACGTGGGGCGGGGGAAGAGACCCAGTACTTC | CASSPRGAGEETQYF
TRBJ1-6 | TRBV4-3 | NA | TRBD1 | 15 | TGCGCCAGCAGCCGCACGGGACAGAGTAATTCACCCCTCCACTTT | CASSRTGQSNSPLHF
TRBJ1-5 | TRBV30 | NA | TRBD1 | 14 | TGTGCCTGGAGTAAGGACAGGGGGGATCAGCCCCAGCATTTT | CAWSKDRGDQPQHF
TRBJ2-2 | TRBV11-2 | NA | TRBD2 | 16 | TGTGCCAGCAGCCGGAGCGGGAATCTAAACACCGGGGAGCTGTTTTTT | CASSRSGNLNTGELFF
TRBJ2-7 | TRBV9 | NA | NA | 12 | TGTGCCAGTGGACTCTCCACCTACGAGCAGTACTTC | CASGLSTYEQYF
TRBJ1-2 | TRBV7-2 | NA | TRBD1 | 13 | TGTGCCAGCAGCGAGGGACAGGGGTATGGCTACACCTTC | CASSEGQGYGYTF